This T cell receptor (beta chain) stems from a study of shared clonotypes between healthy human individuals. The CDR3 is 16 residues long. After removal of 5 bases from V and 0 bases from J, the junction contained 7 bases not matched to a gene. In germline, CDR1 is SGHTA, CDR2 FQGNSA. Clones were sequenced by immunoSEQ multiplex PCR, and TCRdb holds only the in-frame ones, with some missing. Here the sample spans about 2.4 million clones, 85% to 95% being singletons. This chain links TRBV7-2 with TRBJ2-1, with TRBD2 identical over 7 bases. The sample comprised naive CD4+ T cells sorted from blood. Documented subset: CD45RA+ positively selected. This sequence was found in a man younger than 35 in good health. The CDR3 bases are TGTGCCAGCAGCCAGCGGGACTTTAGCTCCTACAATGAGCAGTTCTTC. Amino acids: CASSQRDFSSYNEQFF.